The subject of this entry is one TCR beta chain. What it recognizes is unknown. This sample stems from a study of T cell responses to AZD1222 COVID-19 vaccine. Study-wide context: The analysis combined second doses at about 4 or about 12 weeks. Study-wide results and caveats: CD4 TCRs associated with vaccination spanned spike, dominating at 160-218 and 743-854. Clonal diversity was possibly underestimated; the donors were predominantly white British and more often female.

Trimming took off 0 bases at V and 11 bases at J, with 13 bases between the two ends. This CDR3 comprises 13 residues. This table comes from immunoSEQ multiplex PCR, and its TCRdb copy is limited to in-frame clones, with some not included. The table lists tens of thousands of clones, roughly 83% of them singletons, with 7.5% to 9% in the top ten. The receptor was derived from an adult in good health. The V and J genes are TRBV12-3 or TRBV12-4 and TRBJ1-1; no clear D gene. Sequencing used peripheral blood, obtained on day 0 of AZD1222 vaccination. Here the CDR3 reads CASSLASAVGAFF. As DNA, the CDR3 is TGTGCCAGCAGTTTAGCCTCAGCGGTGGGGGCTTTCTTT.